Presented here are 8 T cell receptor beta chains from one specimen sequenced in a study of cytomegalovirus exposure and HLA in healthy donors. PCR used 60 Vbeta primers and 13 Jbeta primers. Only in-frame clones appear in the TCRdb table, and some are missing; sequencing was by immunoSEQ multiplex PCR. The sample totals around 53,000 clones. Sequencing input: PBMCs. The receptors stem from a man younger than 35 in good health and CMV-seropositive.

The rearrangement uses TRBV19 and TRBJ2-2; 9 bases align to TRBD2. After removal of 5 bases from V and 6 bases from J, the junction contained 7 bases not matched to a gene. The CDR3 spans 15 residues. CDR1 LNHDA and CDR2 SQIVND come from the germline V gene (reference sequence). This chain's CDR3 is CASSVLAGEAGELFF. The CDR3 bases are TGTGCCAGTAGTGTATTAGCGGGAGAAGCCGGGGAGCTGTTTTTT.

The chain has TRBV7-8 and TRBJ2-3; maybe TRBD2 (6 bases). The CDR3 covers 15 residues. V was pared by 2 bases and J by 5 bases, with 14 bases between. CDR1 SGHVS and CDR2 FQNEAQ come from the germline V gene. This CDR3 reads CASSLHGSLVDTQYF. The CDR3 DNA is TGTGCCAGCAGCTTACACGGGAGTCTAGTAGATACGCAGTATTTT.

The chain links TRBV15 to TRBJ2-7; D is uncertain. Trimming stripped 4 bases from V and 2 bases from J, with 12 bases between. The germline CDR1 and CDR2 sequences are LNHNV and YYDKDF (reference sequence). The CDR3 contains 14 residues. Here the CDR3 reads CATSTISRAYEQYF. CDR3 DNA sequence: TGTGCCACCAGCACCATATCCCGGGCCTACGAGCAGTACTTC.

The rearrangement joins TRBV19 to TRBJ2-2; TRBD2 agrees at 14 bases. Germline values: CDR1 LNHDA, CDR2 SQIVND (reference sequence). With V trimmed by 7 bases and J by 4 bases, 8 bases remained unmatched. The CDR3 spans 17 residues. CDR3 coding DNA: TGTGCCAGTACCTCGACTAGCGGGAGGGCCGGCACCGGGGAGCTGTTTTTT. Protein: CASTSTSGRAGTGELFF.

The chain is built from TRBV5-1 and TRBJ2-3, with D possibly matching TRBD2 (5 bases). Germline V lookup: CDR1 SGHRS, CDR2 YFSETQ. The CDR3 extends over 16 amino acids. V dropped 0 bases and J dropped 4 bases, with 15 bases sitting between them. The CDR3 is CASSLALKGEADTQYF. CDR3 sequence (DNA): TGCGCCAGCAGCTTGGCCCTGAAGGGAGAGGCAGATACGCAGTATTTT.

V gene TRBV7-3 combines with J gene TRBJ2-2; D might be TRBD2 (5 bases). The germline V gene has CDR1 SGHTA and CDR2 FQGTGA. Trimming cost V 2 bases and J 7 bases, with 8 bases left between them. The CDR3 has 13 amino acids. CDR3 amino acids: CASSLSADGELFF. CDR3 nucleotide sequence: TGTGCCAGCAGCTTATCAGCGGACGGGGAGCTGTTTTTT.

The J gene is TRBJ1-5, the V gene TRBV5-1, with a weak D call TRBD1 (6 bases). Trimming removed 4 bases from V and 1 base from J, with 12 bases in between. Germline CDR1 and CDR2: SGHRS and YFSETQ. The CDR3 length is 15 residues. CDR3 DNA: TGCGCCAGCAGCCCTGAGGGGGGGAGCAATCAGCCCCAGCATTTT. Encoded protein: CASSPEGGSNQPQHF.

J is TRBJ2-3 and V is TRBV27; D may be TRBD1 (5 bases). Germline V gene data show CDR1 as MNHEY and CDR2 as SMNVEV (reference sequence). V was shortened by 1 base and J by 2 bases, with 10 bases between the two germline ends. The CDR3 covers 15 residues. In nucleotides, the CDR3 is TGTGCCAGCAGTTTATTACCAGGGAACACAGATACGCAGTATTTT. Its translation: CASSLLPGNTDTQYF.